One and the same sample provided the 32 T cell receptor beta chains below, sequenced in a study of shared T cell receptors in the human thymus. Generated by immunoSEQ multiplex PCR, the TCRdb table keeps only in-frame clones and is missing some. The sample holds 630,000 or so clones; around 87% are singletons and the top ten take 0.009% to 0.0095%. The sample also formed part of further work on human thymus T cells.

Sequencing used thymocytes. These receptors were collected from a boy younger than two with a congenital heart defect.

The CDR3 loop is CASSQSGLAGVPNTGELFF. CDR3 nucleotide sequence: TGTGCCAGCAGCCAGTCGGGACTAGCGGGGGTTCCGAACACCGGGGAGCTGTTTTTT. This rearrangement joins TRBV14 to TRBJ2-2; 14 positions match TRBD2. CDR3 length: 19 residues. Germline loops: CDR1 SGHDN, CDR2 FVKESK. V shed 3 bases, J shed 0 bases, and the junction held 6 bases outside the gene matches.

This rearrangement joins TRBV23-1 to TRBJ2-3; maybe TRBD2 (6 bases). TRBV23-1 is an open reading frame whose function is uncertain. The V end was cut by 0 bases, the J end by 1 base, with 17 bases between. CDR3 length: 18 amino acids. CDR3 bases: TGCGCCAGCAGTCAATCTAATCGGTGGAGGGCGGGCACAGATACGCAGTATTTT. Translated: CASSQSNRWRAGTDTQYF.

The chain couples TRBV28 to TRBJ2-1, with TRBD2 identical over 8 bases. The CDR3 sequence is 17 residues long. Germline values: CDR1 MDHEN, CDR2 SYDVKM. The V gene end was trimmed by 1 base and the J gene end by 5 bases; junction bases not matched to a gene: 10. In DNA, the CDR3 is TGTGCCAGCAGTTTATTCGTCGCGACTAGCGTTCACAATGAGCAGTTCTTC. Translation: CASSLFVATSVHNEQFF.

This clone turned up a few times. The gene calls are TRBV11-3 and TRBJ1-5; 8 positions agree with TRBD1. This CDR3 has 17 residues. Germline V gives CDR1 SGHNT, CDR2 YENEEA. The V gene end was trimmed by 1 base and the J gene end by 7 bases; junction bases not matched to a gene: 12. In DNA form, the CDR3 reads TGTGCCAGCAGCTTAGGGACAGGGTTAGTCCGTCGACAGCCCCAGCATTTT. This codes for CASSLGTGLVRRQPQHF. The full variable domain, with the rest looked up from reference TRBV11-3 and TRBJ1-5, is EAGVVQSPRYKIIEKKQPVAFWCNPISGHNTLYWYLQNLGQGPELLIRYENEEAVDDSQLPKDRFSAERLKGVDSTLKIQPAELGDSAVYLCASSLGTGLVRRQPQHFGDGTRLSIL.

This clone was recorded a few times. The chain couples TRBV27 to TRBJ2-1; 7 bases map to TRBD2. In germline, CDR1 is MNHEY, CDR2 SMNVEV (reference sequence). The trim removed 7 bases at V and 8 bases at J, leaving 8 bases unmatched. CDR3 length: 13 amino acids. The CDR3 DNA reads as TGTGCCAGCAACCCCCAGAGCGGGGATGAGCAGTTCTTC. This sequence encodes CASNPQSGDEQFF.

This chain connects TRBV7-6 to TRBJ1-1; D is uncertain. CDR1 and CDR2 from the germline V gene are SGHVS and FNYEAQ. Trimming removed 1 base at V and 4 bases at J, with 13 bases between. The CDR3 covers 15 residues. The CDR3 DNA reads as TGTGCCAGCAGCTTAGATCGGGGATTCGGCACTGAAGCTTTCTTT. As protein: CASSLDRGFGTEAFF.

The chain has TRBV28 and TRBJ2-7, with D unresolved. CDR1 is MDHEN and CDR2 is SYDVKM in the germline V gene. Trimming shortened V by 1 base and J by 4 bases, and 17 bases separated the two germline ends. The CDR3 is 16 residues long. CDR3 sequence: CASSLYPRGSWYEQYF. The CDR3 nucleotides read TGTGCCAGCAGTTTATACCCTAGAGGCTCCTGGTACGAGCAGTACTTC.

The rearrangement uses TRBV28 and TRBJ2-5, with 10 bases matching TRBD2. The DNA end lines up better with TRBJ2-7; the J call may be wrong. This CDR3 has 14 amino acids. CDR1 and CDR2 from the germline V gene are MDHEN and SYDVKM. In DNA, the CDR3 is TGTGCCAGCAGTTGGACTAGCGGCGCCTACGAGCAGTACTTC. Translated, it gives CASSWTSGAYEQYF.

The rearrangement uses TRBV30 and TRBJ2-1; the match to TRBD2 covers 12 bases. Per germline, CDR1 GTSNPN and CDR2 SVGIG (reference sequence). The junction had 13 bases not matched to a gene; V was cut back by 0 bases and J by 4 bases. CDR3 size: 19 residues. CDR3 sequence (DNA): TGTGCCTGGAGTGTAACCCCCCTACCGACTAGCGGGAGTTACAATGAGCAGTTCTTC. It is translated as CAWSVTPLPTSGSYNEQFF.

V is TRBV6-1 and J is TRBJ1-1, with TRBD1 matching over 10 bases. This CDR3 contains 14 residues. V lost 6 bases to trimming and J lost 2 bases; unmatched junction nucleotides: 3. The V gene's germline CDR1 is MNHNS and CDR2 SASEGT. As DNA, the CDR3 is TGTGCCAGCAGACGGGACAGGGGAAACACTGAAGCTTTCTTT. This translates into CASRRDRGNTEAFF.

The rearrangement links TRBV18 to TRBJ2-1; a weak D match, TRBD2 (6 bases). The CDR3 runs to 18 residues. From germline, CDR1 is KGHSH and CDR2 LQKENI. Trimming took off 0 bases at V and 5 bases at J, with 20 bases between the two ends. The CDR3, as DNA: TGTGCCAGCTCACCACCAGGGCAGGACGGGGGTTGGCACAATGAGCAGTTCTTC. Protein sequence: CASSPPGQDGGWHNEQFF.

The chain uses TRBV14 and TRBJ1-3; unclear D gene. Trimming took 4 bases from V and 2 from J, leaving 15 bases between them. Germline values: CDR1 SGHDN, CDR2 FVKESK. This CDR3 region has 16 residues. CDR3 loop: CASSLFPRGPGNTIYF. CDR3 DNA: TGTGCCAGCAGCCTTTTCCCTCGGGGTCCTGGAAACACCATATATTTT.

This chain joins TRBV5-4 and TRBJ1-3; D uncertain. Germline lookup yields CDR1 SGHNT and CDR2 YYREEE (reference sequence). Trimming shortened V by 5 bases and J by 0 bases, and 15 bases separated the two germline ends. The CDR3 runs to 16 residues. CDR3 region: CASREQDGNSGNTIYF. CDR3 nucleotide sequence: TGTGCCAGCAGGGAGCAGGACGGGAACTCTGGAAACACCATATATTTT.

The V and J genes are TRBV11-2 and TRBJ2-3, with D possibly TRBD1 on 5 matching bases. The V gene's germline CDR1 is SGHAT and CDR2 FQNNGV. The CDR3 sequence is 14 residues long. The V end was cut by 4 bases, the J end by 2 bases, with 10 bases between. CDR3 bases: TGTGCCAGCAGCTCAGGGTCGTCCACAGATACGCAGTATTTT. This encodes CASSSGSSTDTQYF. Full variable domain (missing parts from reference TRBV11-2 and TRBJ2-3): EAGVAQSPRYKIIEKRQSVAFWCNPISGHATLYWYQQILGQGPKLLIQFQNNGVVDDSQLPKDRFSAERLKGVDSTLKIQPAKLEDSAVYLCASSSGSSTDTQYFGPGTRLTVL.

The V and J genes are TRBV5-1 and TRBJ2-7; possible D gene TRBD1, 6 bases. The germline V gene encodes CDR1 SGHRS and CDR2 YFSETQ. V lost 6 bases, J lost 0 bases, and 10 bases lay in between. The CDR3 covers 13 residues. Here the CDR3 DNA reads TGCGCCAGCATGGGGGCGCACTCCTACGAGCAGTACTTC. This codes for CASMGAHSYEQYF.

The rearrangement links TRBV5-4 to TRBJ2-1, with TRBD2 matching 16 bases. Losses at the gene ends were 5 bases for V and 10 bases for J; bases not matched to a gene: 6. This CDR3 has 15 amino acids. CDR1 is SGHNT and CDR2 is YYREEE in the germline V gene (reference sequence). The CDR3 is CASSRPGLAGGEQFF. The CDR3 bases are TGTGCCAGCAGTCGTCCGGGACTAGCGGGAGGGGAGCAGTTCTTC.

V gene TRBV30 combines with J gene TRBJ2-3, with 7 bases identical to TRBD1. Trimming at V came to 0 bases and at J to 3 bases, leaving 3 bases not matched to a gene. Germline V gene sequence: CDR1 GTSNPN, CDR2 SVGIG (reference sequence). The CDR3 sequence is 14 residues long. CDR3 DNA: TGTGCCTGGAGTGTTGACAGGGTAACAGATACGCAGTATTTT. This encodes CAWSVDRVTDTQYF.

V gene TRBV7-2 combines with J gene TRBJ2-7; 7 bases line up with TRBD2. Germline-derived CDR1 and CDR2 are SGHTA and FQGNSA. The trim removed 6 bases at V and 2 bases at J, leaving 10 bases unmatched. The length of the CDR3 is 15 residues. CDR3 protein: CASSQKPGLTYEQYF. CDR3 in DNA: TGTGCCAGCAGTCAAAAACCGGGACTAACCTACGAGCAGTACTTC.

The chain has TRBV4-3 and TRBJ2-7; 8 bases map to TRBD2. The CDR3 length is 15 residues. With 2 bases clipped from V and 5 bases from J, the junction kept 8 bases outside the gene matches. Germline CDR1 is LGHNA and CDR2 is YSLEER. The CDR3 sequence is CASSQKTSVGNEQYF. The CDR3 DNA reads as TGCGCCAGCAGCCAAAAGACTAGCGTCGGGAACGAGCAGTACTTC.

The chain joins TRBV9 to TRBJ2-5; 11 nucleotides line up with TRBD2. With 3 bases clipped from V and 2 bases from J, the junction kept 6 bases outside the gene matches. In germline, CDR1 is SGDLS, CDR2 YYNGEE. The CDR3 runs to 16 residues. The CDR3 coding sequence is TGTGCCAGCAGCGCACCTAGCGGGGGGTCACAAGAGACCCAGTACTTC. It encodes CASSAPSGGSQETQYF.

This clone turned up a few times. The J gene is TRBJ2-7, the V gene TRBV15, with TRBD2 matching 7 bases. With V trimmed by 1 base and J by 7 bases, 13 bases remained unmatched. The CDR3 runs to 16 residues. Germline V gene data show CDR1 as LNHNV and CDR2 as YYDKDF (reference sequence). Here the CDR3 reads CATSRGAGTLNGEQYF. CDR3 coding DNA: TGTGCCACCAGCAGAGGAGCGGGGACTCTAAATGGGGAGCAGTACTTC.

The rearrangement joins TRBV4-3 to TRBJ1-1, with D tentatively TRBD1 (5 bases). Trimming removed 1 base at V and 1 base at J, with 19 bases between. Germline CDR1 reads LGHNA; CDR2 reads YSLEER. CDR3 length: 18 residues. The DNA for the CDR3 is TGCGCCAGCAGCCAAGGGCTGCCGGGAGGGACGGAGAACACTGAAGCTTTCTTT. This encodes CASSQGLPGGTENTEAFF.

The chain couples TRBV5-1 to TRBJ1-3; the D gene is possibly TRBD1 (6 bases). Per germline, CDR1 SGHRS and CDR2 YFSETQ. The CDR3 totals 15 residues. V gave up 3 bases and J gave up 0 bases, with 10 bases separating them. CDR3 in amino acids: CASSWQGFSGNTIYF. The CDR3 region has the DNA TGCGCCAGCAGCTGGCAGGGGTTCTCTGGAAACACCATATATTTT.

The V and J genes are TRBV12-5 and TRBJ2-7; D remains unclear. The germline V gene encodes CDR1 LGHNT and CDR2 FRNRAP. Trimming removed 0 bases at V and 3 bases at J, with 6 bases between. This CDR3 spans 13 amino acids. CDR3 residues: CASGLVSGYEQYF. CDR3 DNA: TGTGCTAGTGGTTTGGTATCCGGCTACGAGCAGTACTTC.

The V call is TRBV2, the J call TRBJ2-2, with TRBD1 as a possible D gene (5 bases). Trimming took 5 bases from V and 6 from J, leaving 7 bases between them. This CDR3 contains 12 residues. Germline CDR1 SNHLY, CDR2 FYNNEI. As DNA, the CDR3 is TGTGCCAGCAGTTCAGGGTCCGGGGAGCTGTTTTTT. This encodes CASSSGSGELFF.

CDR3 nucleotides: TGTGCCAGTAGTATCCCACGACTACAGGGGGCATACAGTAATGAGCAGTTCTTC. It codes for CASSIPRLQGAYSNEQFF. The V call is TRBV19, the J call TRBJ2-1; 9 bases align to TRBD1. The V segment lost 3 bases and the J segment 7 bases; nucleotides outside the gene matches: 16. CDR1 is LNHDA and CDR2 is SQIVND in the germline V gene (reference sequence). The CDR3 is 18 amino acids. Complete variable domain (other parts from reference TRBV19 and TRBJ2-1): DGGITQSPKYLFRKEGQNVTLSCEQNLNHDAMYWYRQDPGQGLRLIYYSQIVNDFQKGDIAEGYSVSREKKESFPLTVTSAQKNPTAFYLCASSIPRLQGAYSNEQFFGPGTRLTVL.

The CDR3 protein is CASSAGVRYNEQFF. The CDR3 DNA reads TGTGCCAGCAGCGCGGGGGTGCGGTACAATGAGCAGTTCTTC. The V and J genes are TRBV2 and TRBJ2-1; TRBD2 matches at 7 bases. The J segment lost 4 bases and the V segment lost 6 bases, leaving 6 bases of the junction unmatched. Germline V lookup: CDR1 SNHLY, CDR2 FYNNEI. The CDR3 consists of 14 residues.

The rearrangement links TRBV28 to TRBJ2-7; 10 bases map to TRBD2. CDR1 MDHEN and CDR2 SYDVKM come from the germline V gene. The length of the CDR3 is 16 residues. V was clipped by 2 bases and J by 3 bases; unmatched bases: 7. For the CDR3, the DNA is TGTGCCAGCAGTTTACCTAGCGGGAGTCCTGGCTACGAGCAGTACTTC. Its translation: CASSLPSGSPGYEQYF.

The chain combines TRBV5-4 with TRBJ2-5; D is possibly TRBD2 (6 bases). CDR1 and CDR2 from the germline V gene are SGHNT and YYREEE (reference sequence). This CDR3 contains 16 residues. With 4 bases removed from V and 4 bases from J, the gap between germline ends came to 20 bases. The CDR3 protein is CASSPVPSERGETQYF. CDR3 nucleotides: TGTGCCAGCAGCCCCGTTCCTAGCGAAAGAGGAGAGACCCAGTACTTC.

The V call is TRBV27, the J call TRBJ2-5, with TRBD2 matching 8 bases. V shed 2 bases, J shed 1 base, and the junction held 9 bases outside the gene matches. The CDR3 sequence is 17 residues long. From germline, CDR1 is MNHEY and CDR2 SMNVEV (reference sequence). The CDR3 here is CASSLKGFAGGQETQYF. The CDR3 DNA follows: TGTGCCAGCAGTTTAAAGGGGTTTGCGGGGGGCCAAGAGACCCAGTACTTC.

The chain has TRBV9 and TRBJ2-2, with a tentative D call TRBD1 (5 bases). This CDR3 is 15 amino acids long. Trimming pared 5 bases from V and 6 bases from J, leaving 17 bases between. CDR1 and CDR2 from the germline V gene are SGDLS and YYNGEE. CDR3 sequence reads: CASRKFDSNPGELFF. In DNA form, the CDR3 reads TGTGCCAGCAGGAAATTCGACAGTAACCCCGGGGAGCTGTTTTTT.

The chain recombines TRBV28 with TRBJ2-7; possibly TRBD1 for D (6 bases). CDR3 size: 16 residues. CDR1 and CDR2 (germline): MDHEN, SYDVKM. The germline V and J ends were trimmed by 2 bases and 2 bases, with 16 bases remaining between them. CDR3 sequence reads: CASSLPVGTHTYEQYF. CDR3 DNA sequence: TGTGCCAGCAGTTTACCCGTCGGGACACATACCTACGAGCAGTACTTC. Filled out from reference TRBV28 and TRBJ2-7, the complete variable domain reads DVKVTQSSRYLVKRTGEKVFLECVQDMDHENMFWYRQDPGLGLRLIYFSYDVKMKEKGDIPEGYSVSREKKERFSLILESASTNQTSMYLCASSLPVGTHTYEQYFGPGTRLTVT.